Shown below are 9 T cell receptor beta chains from a single sample sequenced in a study of T cell responses to AZD1222 COVID-19 vaccine. Profiled with immunoSEQ multiplex PCR; TCRdb holds only in-frame clones, not every one. The profile covers roughly 160,000 clones, with about 91% appearing a single time and 1.9% taken by the ten largest. The sequences come from peripheral blood, collected on day 0 of AZD1222 vaccination. The source is an adult in good health.

The chain recombines TRBV10-3 with TRBJ1-2, with D perhaps matching TRBD1 (5 bases). Germline V CDR1 and CDR2: ENHRY, SYGVKD. Trimming cost V 11 bases and J 7 bases, with 8 bases left between them. The CDR3 sequence is 9 residues long. The CDR3 DNA reads TGTGCCGTCGGGGGTGGCTACACCTTC. This sequence encodes CAVGGGYTF.

The chain links TRBV30 to TRBJ1-2; TRBD1 agrees at 9 bases. J was trimmed by 4 bases and V by 3 bases; bases with no gene match: 9. The CDR3 is 15 residues long. Germline V CDR1 and CDR2: GTSNPN, SVGIG (reference sequence). CDR3 loop: CAWRVDRGVGYGYTF. The CDR3 DNA reads as TGTGCCTGGAGGGTTGACAGGGGGGTTGGCTATGGCTACACCTTC.

The rearrangement links TRBV3-1 (or the pseudogene TRBV3-2) to TRBJ1-1; D unresolved. Germline CDR1 and CDR2: LGHDT and YNNKEL (reference sequence). The V and J ends lost 2 bases and 1 base respectively, with 5 bases between them. The length of the CDR3 is 13 residues. DNA for the CDR3: TGTGCCAGCAGCCAACGGCGGAACACTGAAGCTTTCTTT. Translated, it gives CASSQRRNTEAFF.

The chain is built from TRBV30 and TRBJ1-5; possibly TRBD1 for D (5 bases). Trimming took off 3 bases at V and 5 bases at J, with 11 bases between the two ends. Germline CDR1 and CDR2: GTSNPN and SVGIG (reference sequence). The CDR3 extends over 13 amino acids. Here the CDR3 DNA reads TGTGCCTGGAGAAGGGGTCTGGATCAGCCCCAGCATTTT. As protein: CAWRRGLDQPQHF.

The CDR3, as DNA: TGCGCCAGCAGCTTGGCTGACGGAACTCCCTCCTACAATGAGCAGTTCTTC. It codes for CASSLADGTPSYNEQFF. The rearrangement links TRBV5-1 to TRBJ2-1; D unclear. Germline CDR1 reads SGHRS; CDR2 reads YFSETQ. Trimming stripped 0 bases from V and 0 bases from J, with 13 bases between. The CDR3 length is 17 residues.

The chain has TRBV3-1 (or the pseudogene TRBV3-2) and TRBJ1-1, with 7 nucleotides matching TRBD1. CDR1 is LGHDT, CDR2 YNNKEL, per germline (reference sequence). Trimming took 0 bases from V and 3 from J; bases not matched to a gene: 10. This CDR3 contains 17 residues. The CDR3 bases are TGTGCCAGCAGCCAAGATGTATGGGACAGCAAATACACTGAAGCTTTCTTT. It translates to CASSQDVWDSKYTEAFF.

This chain uses TRBV5-6 with TRBJ2-1; weak D call: TRBD1 (6 bases). The V end lost 0 bases, the J end lost 1 base, and 14 bases lay between the germline ends. The CDR3 runs 17 residues. Per germline, CDR1 SGHDT and CDR2 YYEEEE. Here the CDR3 reads CASSLGVRTVSYNEQFF. In DNA, the CDR3 is TGTGCCAGCAGCTTGGGGGTAAGGACAGTTTCCTACAATGAGCAGTTCTTC. The whole variable domain, remainder taken from reference TRBV5-6 and TRBJ2-1, is DAGVTQSPTHLIKTRGQQVTLRCSPKSGHDTVSWYQQALGQGPQFIFQYYEEEERQRGNFPDRFSGHQFPNYSSELNVNALLLGDSALYLCASSLGVRTVSYNEQFFGPGTRLTVL.

The chain links TRBV4-1 to TRBJ1-6, with no clear D. The V end was cut by 1 base, the J end by 7 bases, with 14 bases between. Germline V gene lookup returns CDR1 MGHRA and CDR2 YSYEKL. This CDR3 comprises 16 residues. This chain's CDR3 is CASSQVTAPGNSPLHF. The CDR3 region has the DNA TGCGCCAGCAGCCAAGTCACCGCTCCGGGGAATTCACCCCTCCACTTT.

CDR3 sequence (DNA): TGTGCCAGCAGCGGTACAAAAAAGGACCCCTCCTACGAGCAGTACTTC. Protein sequence: CASSGTKKDPSYEQYF. The genes are TRBV5-4 and TRBJ2-7; D unclear. The V end was cut by 4 bases, the J end by 0 bases, with 17 bases between. The V gene's germline CDR1 is SGHNT and CDR2 YYREEE (reference sequence). The CDR3 sequence is 16 residues long. Full variable domain (missing parts from reference TRBV5-4 and TRBJ2-7): ETGVTQSPTHLIKTRGQQVTLRCSSQSGHNTVSWYQQALGQGPQFIFQYYREEENGRGNFPPRFSGLQFPNYSSELNVNALELDDSALYLCASSGTKKDPSYEQYFGPGTRLTVT.